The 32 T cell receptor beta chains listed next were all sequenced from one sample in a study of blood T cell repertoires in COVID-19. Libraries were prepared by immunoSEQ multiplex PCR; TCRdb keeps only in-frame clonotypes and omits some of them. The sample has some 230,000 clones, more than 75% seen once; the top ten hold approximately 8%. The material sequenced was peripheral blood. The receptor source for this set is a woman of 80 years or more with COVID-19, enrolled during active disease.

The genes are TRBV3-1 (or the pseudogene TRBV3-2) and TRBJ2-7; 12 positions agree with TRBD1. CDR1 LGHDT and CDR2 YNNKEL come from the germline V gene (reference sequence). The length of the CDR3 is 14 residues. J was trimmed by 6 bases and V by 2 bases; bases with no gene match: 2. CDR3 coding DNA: TGTGCCAGCAGCCAACCGGGACAGGGGGCCGAGCAGTACTTC. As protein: CASSQPGQGAEQYF.

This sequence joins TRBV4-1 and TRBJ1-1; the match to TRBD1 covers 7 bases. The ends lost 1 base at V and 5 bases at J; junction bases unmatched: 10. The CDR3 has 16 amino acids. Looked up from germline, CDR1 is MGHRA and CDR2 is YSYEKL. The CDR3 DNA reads TGCGCCAGCAGCCAAGGAAGGGCAGGGGGATATACTGAAGCTTTCTTT. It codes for CASSQGRAGGYTEAFF.

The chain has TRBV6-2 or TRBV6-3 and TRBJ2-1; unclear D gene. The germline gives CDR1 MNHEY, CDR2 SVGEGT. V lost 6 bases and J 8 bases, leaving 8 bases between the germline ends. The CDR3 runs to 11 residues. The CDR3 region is CASSPSHEQFF. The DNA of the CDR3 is TGTGCCAGCAGCCCCAGTCATGAGCAGTTCTTC.

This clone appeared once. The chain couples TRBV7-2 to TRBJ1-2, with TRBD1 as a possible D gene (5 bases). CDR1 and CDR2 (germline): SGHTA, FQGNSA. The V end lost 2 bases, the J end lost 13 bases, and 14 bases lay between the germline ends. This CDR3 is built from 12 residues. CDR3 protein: CASSLRAGHLTF. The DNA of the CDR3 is TGTGCCAGCAGCTTAAGGGCAGGGCACCTCACCTTC.

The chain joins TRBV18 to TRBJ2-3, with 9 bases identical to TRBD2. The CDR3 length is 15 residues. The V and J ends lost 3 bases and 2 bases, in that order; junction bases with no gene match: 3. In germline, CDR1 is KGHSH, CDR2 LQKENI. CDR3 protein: CASSPASGTTDTQYF. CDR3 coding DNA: TGTGCCAGCTCACCGGCTAGCGGGACCACAGATACGCAGTATTTT.

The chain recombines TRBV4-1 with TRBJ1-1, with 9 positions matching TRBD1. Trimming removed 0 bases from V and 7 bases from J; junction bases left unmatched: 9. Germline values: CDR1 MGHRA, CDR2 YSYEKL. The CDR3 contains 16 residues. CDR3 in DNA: TGCGCCAGCAGCCAAGATCCCGGGACAGGGTTGCGTGAAGCTTTCTTT. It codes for CASSQDPGTGLREAFF.

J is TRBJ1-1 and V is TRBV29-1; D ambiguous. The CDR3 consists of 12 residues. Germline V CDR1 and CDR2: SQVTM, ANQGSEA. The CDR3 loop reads CVMTARNTEAFF. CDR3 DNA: TGCGTCATGACTGCGAGGAACACTGAAGCTTTCTTT.

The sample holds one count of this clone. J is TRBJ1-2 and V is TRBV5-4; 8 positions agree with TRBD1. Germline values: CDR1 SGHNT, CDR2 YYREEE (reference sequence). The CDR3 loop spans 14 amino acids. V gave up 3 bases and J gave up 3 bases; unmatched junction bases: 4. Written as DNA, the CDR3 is TGTGCCAGCAGCTCAGGGGGCTGGGACTATGGCTACACCTTC. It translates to CASSSGGWDYGYTF.

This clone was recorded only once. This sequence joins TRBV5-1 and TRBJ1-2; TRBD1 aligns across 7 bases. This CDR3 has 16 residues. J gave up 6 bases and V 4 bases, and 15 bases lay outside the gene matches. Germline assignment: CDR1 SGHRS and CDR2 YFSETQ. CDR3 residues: CASSRGQGTVNDGYTF. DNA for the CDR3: TGCGCCAGCAGCAGGGGTCAAGGGACAGTAAACGATGGCTACACCTTC.

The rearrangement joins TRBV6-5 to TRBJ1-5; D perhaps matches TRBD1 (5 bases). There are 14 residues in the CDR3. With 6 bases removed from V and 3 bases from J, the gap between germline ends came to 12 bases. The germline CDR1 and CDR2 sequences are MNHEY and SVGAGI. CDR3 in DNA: TGTGCCAGCAGCAGGGCAAGTAACAATCAGCCCCAGCATTTT. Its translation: CASSRASNNQPQHF.

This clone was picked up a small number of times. This CDR3 is CASSNPNAGDEQYF. The CDR3 nucleotides are TGTGCCAGCAGCAATCCTAACGCAGGGGACGAGCAGTACTTC. The chain uses TRBV21-1 and TRBJ2-7; the table gives TRBD1 as D, unverified against the DNA. TRBV21-1 counts as a pseudogene. This CDR3 has 14 amino acids.

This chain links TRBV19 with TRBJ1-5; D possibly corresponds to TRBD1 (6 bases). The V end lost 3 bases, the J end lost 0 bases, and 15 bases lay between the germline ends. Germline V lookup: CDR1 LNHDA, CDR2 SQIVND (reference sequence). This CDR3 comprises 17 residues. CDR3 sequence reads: CASSMDSFGFSNQPQHF. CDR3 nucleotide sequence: TGTGCCAGTAGTATGGACAGCTTCGGCTTTAGCAATCAGCCCCAGCATTTT.

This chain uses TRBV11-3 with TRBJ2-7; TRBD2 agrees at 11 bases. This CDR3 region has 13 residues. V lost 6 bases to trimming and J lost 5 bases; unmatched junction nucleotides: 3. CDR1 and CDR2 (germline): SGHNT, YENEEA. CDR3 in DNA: TGTGCCAGCAGTCGACTAGCGGGAAACGAGCAGTACTTC. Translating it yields CASSRLAGNEQYF.

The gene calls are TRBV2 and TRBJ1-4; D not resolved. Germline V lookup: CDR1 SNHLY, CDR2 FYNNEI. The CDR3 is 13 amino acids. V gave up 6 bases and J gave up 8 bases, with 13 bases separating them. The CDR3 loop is CASSRGRQEKLFF. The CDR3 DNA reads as TGTGCCAGCAGCCGTGGCCGTCAAGAAAAACTGTTTTTT.

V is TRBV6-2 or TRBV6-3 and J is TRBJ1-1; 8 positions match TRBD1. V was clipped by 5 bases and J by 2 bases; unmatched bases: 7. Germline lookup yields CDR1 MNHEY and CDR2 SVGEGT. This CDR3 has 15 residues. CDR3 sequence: CASSRGQVFNTEAFF. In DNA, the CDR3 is TGTGCCAGCAGTAGGGGACAGGTCTTTAACACTGAAGCTTTCTTT.

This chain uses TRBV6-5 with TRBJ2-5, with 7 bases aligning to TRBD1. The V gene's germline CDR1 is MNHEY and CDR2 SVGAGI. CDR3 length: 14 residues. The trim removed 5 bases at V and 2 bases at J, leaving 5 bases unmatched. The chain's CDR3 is CASSPRTGQETQYF. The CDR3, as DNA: TGTGCCAGCAGTCCCCGGACAGGACAAGAGACCCAGTACTTC.

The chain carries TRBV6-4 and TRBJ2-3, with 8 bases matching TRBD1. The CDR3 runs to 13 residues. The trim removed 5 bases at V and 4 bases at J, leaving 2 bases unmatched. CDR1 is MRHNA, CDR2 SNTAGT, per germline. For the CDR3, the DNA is TGTGCCAGCAGTAAACAGGGGGCAGATACGCAGTATTTT. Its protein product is CASSKQGADTQYF.

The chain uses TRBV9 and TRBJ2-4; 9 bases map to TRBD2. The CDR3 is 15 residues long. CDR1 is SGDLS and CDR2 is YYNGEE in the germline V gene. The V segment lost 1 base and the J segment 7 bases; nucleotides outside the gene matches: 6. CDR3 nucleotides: TGTGCCAGCAGCGTAATGGGACTAGCTGCGAACATTCAGTACTTC. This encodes CASSVMGLAANIQYF.

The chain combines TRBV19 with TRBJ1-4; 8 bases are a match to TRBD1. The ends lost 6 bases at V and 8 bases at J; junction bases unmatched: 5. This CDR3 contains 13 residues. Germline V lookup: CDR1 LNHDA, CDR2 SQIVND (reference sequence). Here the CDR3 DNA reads TGTGCCAGTAGCCTACAGGGGGTGGAAAAACTGTTTTTT. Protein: CASSLQGVEKLFF.

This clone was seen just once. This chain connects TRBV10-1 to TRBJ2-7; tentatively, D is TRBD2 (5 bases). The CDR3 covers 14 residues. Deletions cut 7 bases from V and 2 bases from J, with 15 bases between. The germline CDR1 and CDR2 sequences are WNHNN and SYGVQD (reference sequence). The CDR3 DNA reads TGCGCCAGCACCCACCGTCTAGCAACCTACGAGCAGTACTTC. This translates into CASTHRLATYEQYF.

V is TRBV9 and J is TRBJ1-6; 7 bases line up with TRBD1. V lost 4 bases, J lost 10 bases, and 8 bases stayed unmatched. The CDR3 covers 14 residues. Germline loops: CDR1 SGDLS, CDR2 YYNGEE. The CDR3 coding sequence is TGTGCCAGCAGCCCCAGACAGGGTGGGTCACCCCTCCACTTT. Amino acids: CASSPRQGGSPLHF.

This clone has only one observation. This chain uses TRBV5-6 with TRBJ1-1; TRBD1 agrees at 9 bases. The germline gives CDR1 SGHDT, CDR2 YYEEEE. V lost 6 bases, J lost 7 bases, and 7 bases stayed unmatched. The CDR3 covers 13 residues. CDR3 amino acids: CASNKDRGIEAFF. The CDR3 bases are TGTGCCAGCAACAAAGACAGGGGGATTGAAGCTTTCTTT.

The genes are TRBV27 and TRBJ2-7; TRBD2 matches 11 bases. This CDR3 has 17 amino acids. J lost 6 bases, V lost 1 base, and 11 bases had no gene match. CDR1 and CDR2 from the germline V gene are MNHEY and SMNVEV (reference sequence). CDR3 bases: TGTGCCAGCAGTTTATATAGCCTAGCGGGAGGTACGGGCGAGCAGTACTTC. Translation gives CASSLYSLAGGTGEQYF.

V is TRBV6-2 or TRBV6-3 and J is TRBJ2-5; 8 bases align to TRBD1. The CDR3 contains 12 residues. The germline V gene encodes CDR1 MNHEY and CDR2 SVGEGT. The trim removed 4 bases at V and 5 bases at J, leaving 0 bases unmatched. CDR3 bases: TGTGCCAGCAGTTGGACAGGGGAGACCCAGTACTTC. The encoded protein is CASSWTGETQYF.

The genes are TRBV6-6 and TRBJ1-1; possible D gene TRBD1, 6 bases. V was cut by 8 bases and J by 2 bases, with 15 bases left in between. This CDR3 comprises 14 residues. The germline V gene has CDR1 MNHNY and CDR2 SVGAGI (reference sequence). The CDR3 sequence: CASRYAGANTEAFF. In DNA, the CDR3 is TGTGCCAGCCGCTATGCAGGGGCTAACACTGAAGCTTTCTTT.

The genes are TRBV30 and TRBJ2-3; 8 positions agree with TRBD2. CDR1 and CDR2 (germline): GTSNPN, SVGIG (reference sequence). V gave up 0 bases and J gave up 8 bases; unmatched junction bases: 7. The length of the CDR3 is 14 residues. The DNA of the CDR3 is TGTGCCTGGAGTGTAGGAACTAGCGGCCTTACGCAGTATTTT. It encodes CAWSVGTSGLTQYF.

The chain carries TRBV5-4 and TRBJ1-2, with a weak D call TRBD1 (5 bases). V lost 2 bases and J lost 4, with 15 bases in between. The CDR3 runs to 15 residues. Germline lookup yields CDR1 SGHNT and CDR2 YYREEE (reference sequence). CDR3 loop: CASSLDSGVGYGYTF. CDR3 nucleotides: TGTGCCAGCAGCTTAGACAGTGGGGTTGGCTATGGCTACACCTTC.

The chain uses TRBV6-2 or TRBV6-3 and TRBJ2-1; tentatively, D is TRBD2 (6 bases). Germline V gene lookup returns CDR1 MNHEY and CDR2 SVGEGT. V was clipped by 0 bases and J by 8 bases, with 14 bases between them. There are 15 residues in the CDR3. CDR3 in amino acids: CASSYSPGSLDEQFF. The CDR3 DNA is TGTGCCAGCAGTTACTCGCCCGGGAGTCTCGATGAGCAGTTCTTC.

The CDR3 sequence is CASRKLADTGELFF. The CDR3 DNA reads TGTGCCAGCAGAAAACTAGCGGACACCGGGGAGCTGTTTTTT. The rearrangement links TRBV6-5 to TRBJ2-2; 8 bases fit TRBD2. V lost 6 bases to trimming and J lost 3 bases; unmatched junction nucleotides: 3. Germline CDR1 reads MNHEY; CDR2 reads SVGAGI. The CDR3 spans 14 residues.

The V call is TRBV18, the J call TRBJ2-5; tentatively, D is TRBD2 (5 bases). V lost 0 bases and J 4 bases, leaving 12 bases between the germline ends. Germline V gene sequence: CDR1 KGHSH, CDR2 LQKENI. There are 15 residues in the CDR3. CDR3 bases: TGTGCCAGCTCACCACCGACGAGCGGCGGAGAGACCCAGTACTTC. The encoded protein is CASSPPTSGGETQYF.

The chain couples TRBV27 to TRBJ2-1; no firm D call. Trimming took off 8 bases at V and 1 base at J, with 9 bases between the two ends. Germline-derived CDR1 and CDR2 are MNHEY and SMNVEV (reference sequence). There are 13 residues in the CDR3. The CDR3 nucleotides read TGTGCCAGCCGAGCGTATTCCTACAATGAGCAGTTCTTC. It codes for CASRAYSYNEQFF.

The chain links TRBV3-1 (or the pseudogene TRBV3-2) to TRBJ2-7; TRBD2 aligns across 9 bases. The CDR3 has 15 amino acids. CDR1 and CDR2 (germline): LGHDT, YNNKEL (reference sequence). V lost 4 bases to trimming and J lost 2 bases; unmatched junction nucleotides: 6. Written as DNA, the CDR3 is TGTGCCAGCAGCCCTCCGGCGGGGGGGACCTACGAGCAGTACTTC. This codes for CASSPPAGGTYEQYF.